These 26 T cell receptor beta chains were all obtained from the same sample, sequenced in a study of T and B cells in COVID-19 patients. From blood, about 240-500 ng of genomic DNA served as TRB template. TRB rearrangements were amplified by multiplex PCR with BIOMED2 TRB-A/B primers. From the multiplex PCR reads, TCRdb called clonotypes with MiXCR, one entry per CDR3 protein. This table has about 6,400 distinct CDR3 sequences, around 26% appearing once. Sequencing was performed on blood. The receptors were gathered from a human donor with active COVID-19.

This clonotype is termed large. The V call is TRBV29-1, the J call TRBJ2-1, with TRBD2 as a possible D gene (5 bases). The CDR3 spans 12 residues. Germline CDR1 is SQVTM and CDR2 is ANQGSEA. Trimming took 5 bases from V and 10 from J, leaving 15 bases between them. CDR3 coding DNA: TGCAGCGTTAAGGCGGGCCTAAGAGAGCAGTTCTTC. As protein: CSVKAGLREQFF.

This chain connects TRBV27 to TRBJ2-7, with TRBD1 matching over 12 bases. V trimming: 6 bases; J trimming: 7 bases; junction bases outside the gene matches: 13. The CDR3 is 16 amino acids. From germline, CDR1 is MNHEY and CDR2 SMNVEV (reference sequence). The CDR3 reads CASRHIGTGGLGEQYF. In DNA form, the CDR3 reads TGTGCCAGCAGGCATATCGGGACAGGGGGCCTCGGGGAGCAGTACTTC.

CDR3 sequence: CSARDRGTGVRTEAFF. In DNA form, the CDR3 reads TGCAGTGCTAGAGATCGGGGGACTGGGGTCAGGACTGAAGCTTTCTTT. The rearrangement links TRBV20-1 to TRBJ1-1, with D possibly being TRBD1 (5 bases). Trimming cost V 0 bases and J 5 bases, with 19 bases left between them. The CDR3 loop spans 16 amino acids. Germline-derived CDR1 and CDR2 are DFQATT and SNEGSKA (reference sequence).

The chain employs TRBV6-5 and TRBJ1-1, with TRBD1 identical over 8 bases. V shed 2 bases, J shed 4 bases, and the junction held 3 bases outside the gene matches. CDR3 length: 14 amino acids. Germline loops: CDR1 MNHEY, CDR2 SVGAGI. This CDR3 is CASSYPGGGTEAFF. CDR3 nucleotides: TGTGCCAGCAGTTACCCAGGGGGCGGCACTGAAGCTTTCTTT.

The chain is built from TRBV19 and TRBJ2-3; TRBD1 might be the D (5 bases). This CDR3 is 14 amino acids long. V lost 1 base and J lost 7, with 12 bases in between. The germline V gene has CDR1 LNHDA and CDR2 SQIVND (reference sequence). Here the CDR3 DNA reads TGTGCCAGTAGTATAGGGGGCCTCAGGCATACGCAGTATTTT. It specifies CASSIGGLRHTQYF.

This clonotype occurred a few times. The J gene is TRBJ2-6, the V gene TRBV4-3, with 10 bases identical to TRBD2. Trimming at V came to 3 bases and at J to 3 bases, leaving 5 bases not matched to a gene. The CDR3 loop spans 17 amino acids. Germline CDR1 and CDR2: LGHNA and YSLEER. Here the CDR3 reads CASSQSGRADGANVLTF. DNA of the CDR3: TGCGCCAGCAGCCAGAGCGGGAGGGCCGATGGGGCCAACGTCCTGACTTTC.

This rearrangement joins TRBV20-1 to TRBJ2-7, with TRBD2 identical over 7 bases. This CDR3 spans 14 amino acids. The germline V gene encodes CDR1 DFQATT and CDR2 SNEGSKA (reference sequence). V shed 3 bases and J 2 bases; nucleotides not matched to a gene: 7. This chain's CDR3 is CSASSAGLTYEQYF. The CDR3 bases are TGCAGTGCTAGTTCAGCGGGGCTAACCTACGAGCAGTACTTC.

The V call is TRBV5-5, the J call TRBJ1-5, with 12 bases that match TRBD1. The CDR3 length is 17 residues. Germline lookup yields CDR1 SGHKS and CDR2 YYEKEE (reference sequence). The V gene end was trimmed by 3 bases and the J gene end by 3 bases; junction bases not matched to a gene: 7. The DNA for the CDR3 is TGTGCCAGCAGCTCCGCCGGGACAGGGGGCCTCAATCAGCCCCAGCATTTT. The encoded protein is CASSSAGTGGLNQPQHF.

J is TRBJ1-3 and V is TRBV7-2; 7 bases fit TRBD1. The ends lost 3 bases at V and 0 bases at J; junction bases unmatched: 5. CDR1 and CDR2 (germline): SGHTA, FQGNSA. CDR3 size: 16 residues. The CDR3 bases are TGTGCCAGCAGCTTCGACAGGGCTTACTCTGGAAACACCATATATTTT. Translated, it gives CASSFDRAYSGNTIYF.

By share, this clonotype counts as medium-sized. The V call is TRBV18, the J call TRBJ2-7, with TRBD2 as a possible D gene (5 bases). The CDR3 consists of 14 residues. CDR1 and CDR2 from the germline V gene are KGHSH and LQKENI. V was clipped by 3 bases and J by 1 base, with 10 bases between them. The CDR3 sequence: CASSPEDLSYEQYF. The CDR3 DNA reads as TGTGCCAGCTCACCGGAGGACCTTTCCTACGAGCAGTACTTC.

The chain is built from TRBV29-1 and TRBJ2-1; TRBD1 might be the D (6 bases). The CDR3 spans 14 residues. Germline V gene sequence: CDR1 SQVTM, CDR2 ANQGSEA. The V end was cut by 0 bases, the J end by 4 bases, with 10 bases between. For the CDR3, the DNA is TGCAGCGTTGAAGAGCGACAGGTTTACAATGAGCAGTTCTTC. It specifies CSVEERQVYNEQFF.

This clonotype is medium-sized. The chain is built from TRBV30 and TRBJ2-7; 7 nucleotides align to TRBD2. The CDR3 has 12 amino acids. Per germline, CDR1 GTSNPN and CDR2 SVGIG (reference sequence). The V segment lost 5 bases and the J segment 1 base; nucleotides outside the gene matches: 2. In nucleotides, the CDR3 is TGTGCCTGGCTAGCGGATTCCTACGAGCAGTACTTC. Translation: CAWLADSYEQYF.

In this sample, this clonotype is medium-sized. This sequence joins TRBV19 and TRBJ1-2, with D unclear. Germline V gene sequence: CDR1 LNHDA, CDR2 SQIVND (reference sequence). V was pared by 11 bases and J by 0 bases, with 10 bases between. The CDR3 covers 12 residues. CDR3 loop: CAPKDTNYGYTF. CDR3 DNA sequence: TGTGCCCCAAAAGACACTAACTATGGCTACACCTTC. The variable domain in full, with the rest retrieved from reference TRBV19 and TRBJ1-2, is DGGITQSPKYLFRKEGQNVTLSCEQNLNHDAMYWYRQDPGQGLRLIYYSQIVNDFQKGDIAEGYSVSREKKESFPLTVTSAQKNPTAFYLCAPKDTNYGYTFGSGTRLTVV.

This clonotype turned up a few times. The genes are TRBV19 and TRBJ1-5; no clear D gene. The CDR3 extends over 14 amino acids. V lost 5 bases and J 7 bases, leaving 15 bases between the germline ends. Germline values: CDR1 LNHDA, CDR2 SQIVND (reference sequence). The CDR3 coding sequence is TGTGCCAGTAGTCTCGAGAAGGCCGAACAGCCCCAGCATTTT. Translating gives CASSLEKAEQPQHF. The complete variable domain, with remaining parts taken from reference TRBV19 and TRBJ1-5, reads DGGITQSPKYLFRKEGQNVTLSCEQNLNHDAMYWYRQDPGQGLRLIYYSQIVNDFQKGDIAEGYSVSREKKESFPLTVTSAQKNPTAFYLCASSLEKAEQPQHFGDGTRLSIL.

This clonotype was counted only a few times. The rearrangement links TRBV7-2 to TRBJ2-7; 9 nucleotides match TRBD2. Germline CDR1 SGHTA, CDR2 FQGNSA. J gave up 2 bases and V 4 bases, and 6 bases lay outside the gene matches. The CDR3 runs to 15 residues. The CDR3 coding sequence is TGTGCCAGCAGCTCCAACGGCGGGGGGGCCTACGAGCAGTACTTC. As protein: CASSSNGGGAYEQYF.

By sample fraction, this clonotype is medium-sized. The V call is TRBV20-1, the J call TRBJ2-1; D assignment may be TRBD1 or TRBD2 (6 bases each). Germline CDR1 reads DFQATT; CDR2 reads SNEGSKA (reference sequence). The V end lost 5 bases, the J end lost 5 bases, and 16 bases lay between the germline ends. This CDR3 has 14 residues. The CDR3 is CSAALWGANNEQFF. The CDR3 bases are TGCAGTGCTGCGCTATGGGGGGCCAACAATGAGCAGTTCTTC.

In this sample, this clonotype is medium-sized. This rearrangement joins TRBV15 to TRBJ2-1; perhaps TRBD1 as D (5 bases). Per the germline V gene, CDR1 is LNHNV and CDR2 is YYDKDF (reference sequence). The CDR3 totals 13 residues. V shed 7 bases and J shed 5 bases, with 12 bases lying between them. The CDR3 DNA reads TGTGCCACCACCAGGGTTGACCACAATGAGCAGTTCTTC. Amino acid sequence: CATTRVDHNEQFF.

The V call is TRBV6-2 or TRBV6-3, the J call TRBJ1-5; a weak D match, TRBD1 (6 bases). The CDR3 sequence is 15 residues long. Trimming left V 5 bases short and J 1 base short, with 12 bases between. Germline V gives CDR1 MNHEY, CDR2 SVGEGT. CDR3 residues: CASSAQQGSNQPQHF. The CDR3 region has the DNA TGTGCCAGCAGTGCTCAACAGGGAAGCAATCAGCCCCAGCATTTT.

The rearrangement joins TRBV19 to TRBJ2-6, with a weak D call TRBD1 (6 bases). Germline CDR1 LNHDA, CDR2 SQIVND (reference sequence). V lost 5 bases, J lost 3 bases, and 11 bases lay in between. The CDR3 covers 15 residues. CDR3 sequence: CASSVQGSGANVLTF. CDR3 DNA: TGTGCCAGTAGTGTGCAGGGGAGTGGGGCCAACGTCCTGACTTTC.

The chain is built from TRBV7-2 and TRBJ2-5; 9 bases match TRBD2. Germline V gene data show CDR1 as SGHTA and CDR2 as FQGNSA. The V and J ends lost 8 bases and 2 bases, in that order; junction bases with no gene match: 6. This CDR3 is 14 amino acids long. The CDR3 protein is CASGSSGVQETQYF. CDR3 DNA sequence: TGTGCCAGCGGGTCTAGCGGGGTTCAAGAGACCCAGTACTTC.

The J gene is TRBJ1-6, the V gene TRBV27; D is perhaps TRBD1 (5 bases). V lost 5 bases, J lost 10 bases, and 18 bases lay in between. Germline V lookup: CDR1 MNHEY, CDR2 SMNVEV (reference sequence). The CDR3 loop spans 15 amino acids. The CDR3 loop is CASSPLERGTSPLHF. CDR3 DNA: TGTGCCAGCAGTCCCCTAGAAAGGGGAACCTCACCCCTCCACTTT.

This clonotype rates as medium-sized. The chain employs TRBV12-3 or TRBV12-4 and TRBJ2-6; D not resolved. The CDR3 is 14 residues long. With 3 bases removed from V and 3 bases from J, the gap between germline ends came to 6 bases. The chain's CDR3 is CASSFIRGANVLTF. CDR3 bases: TGTGCCAGCAGTTTCATCCGTGGGGCCAACGTCCTGACTTTC.

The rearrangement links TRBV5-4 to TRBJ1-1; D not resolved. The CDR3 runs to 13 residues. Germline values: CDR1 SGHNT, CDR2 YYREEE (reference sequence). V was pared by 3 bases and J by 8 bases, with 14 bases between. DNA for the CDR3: TGTGCCAGCAGCTCAATTTTTATAGGGGAAGCTTTCTTT. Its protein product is CASSSIFIGEAFF. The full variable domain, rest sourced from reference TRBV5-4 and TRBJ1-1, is ETGVTQSPTHLIKTRGQQVTLRCSSQSGHNTVSWYQQALGQGPQFIFQYYREEENGRGNFPPRFSGLQFPNYSSELNVNALELDDSALYLCASSSIFIGEAFFGQGTRLTVV.

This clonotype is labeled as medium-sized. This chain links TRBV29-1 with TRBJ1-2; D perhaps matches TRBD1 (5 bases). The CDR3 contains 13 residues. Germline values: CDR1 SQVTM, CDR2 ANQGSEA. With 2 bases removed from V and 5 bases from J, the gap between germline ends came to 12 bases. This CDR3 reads CSVESGKGYGYTF. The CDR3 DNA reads TGCAGCGTTGAATCAGGGAAAGGGTATGGCTACACCTTC.

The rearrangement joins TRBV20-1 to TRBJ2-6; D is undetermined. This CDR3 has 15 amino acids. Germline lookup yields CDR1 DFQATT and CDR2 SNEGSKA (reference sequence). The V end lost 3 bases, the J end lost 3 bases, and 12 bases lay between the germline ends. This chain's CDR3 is CSASTVSGGANVLTF. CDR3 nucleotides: TGCAGTGCTAGCACGGTTTCAGGTGGGGCCAACGTCCTGACTTTC.

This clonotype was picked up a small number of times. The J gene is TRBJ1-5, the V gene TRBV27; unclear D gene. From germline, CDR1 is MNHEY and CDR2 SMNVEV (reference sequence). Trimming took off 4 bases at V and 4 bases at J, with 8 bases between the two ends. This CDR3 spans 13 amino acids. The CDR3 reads CASSSDKNQPQHF. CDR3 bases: TGTGCCAGCAGTTCCGACAAAAATCAGCCCCAGCATTTT.